This T cell receptor (beta chain) came from a study of blood T cell repertoires in COVID-19. About the study: Both acute and convalescent COVID-19 samples were obtained from the United States, Italy and Spain. PBMCs, B-cell-depleted T cells, or T cells were the source of the cDNA or gDNA that made up the material.

The data were produced by immunoSEQ multiplex PCR, yet TCRdb's version contains in-frame clones alone and is incomplete. In the table there are more than 10,000 clones, 85% to 90% of which are singletons. The sequenced sample was peripheral blood. The TCR was taken from a human donor in a cohort sampled during active COVID-19.

CDR3 residues: CASRSGTGTDTQYF. The DNA for the CDR3 is TGTGCCAGCCGATCCGGGACAGGGACAGATACGCAGTATTTT. The rearrangement uses TRBV3-1 (or the pseudogene TRBV3-2) and TRBJ2-3, with TRBD1 identical over 9 bases. CDR1 LGHDT and CDR2 YNNKEL come from the germline V gene (reference sequence). Germline trimming cut 8 bases from V and 3 bases from J; bases unmatched to any gene: 6. The CDR3 covers 14 residues.